This T cell receptor beta chain was retrieved from a study of patients and donors after allogeneic stem cell transplantation. Trimming took 2 bases from V and 4 from J; bases not matched to a gene: 12. Germline V gene data show CDR1 as MNHEY and CDR2 as SVGAGI. The CDR3 runs to 17 residues. TCRdb reprocessed the RT-PCR reads with MiXCR, giving one entry per CDR3 protein. The sample has about a million distinct CDR3 sequences; approximately 18% are singletons. The material sequenced was blood, either unsorted or a sorted T cell fraction (not recorded which). The rearrangement links TRBV6-5 to TRBJ2-3; TRBD2 matches 7 bases. This receptor was identified in a human donor who was either an allogeneic HSCT recipient or a stem cell or donor lymphocyte infusion donor (not recorded which). It is not recorded whose cells these are; they may come from a transplant donor. CDR3 bases: TGTGCCAGCAGTTACATAGGCCCAGCGGGGACCGCAGATACGCAGTATTTT. It codes for CASSYIGPAGTADTQYF.